This is a list of T cell receptor beta chains from one sample in a study of blood T cell repertoires in COVID-19. Repertoires were generated with immunoSEQ multiplex PCR, while TCRdb's copy carries only in-frame clones and drops some. The sample consists of more than 200,000 clones, around 89% of them appearing once. The sample taken for sequencing was PBMCs or T cells enriched from blood (not recorded which). These receptors were obtained from a woman aged 25 to 45 who had recovered from COVID-19. The CDR3 runs from the conserved cysteine through the conserved F or W. A D gene is named only where the DNA matches it firmly. The listing skips clone size in some rows; elsewhere it reads once, few, many or a size class.

TRBD1 NA TRBJ2-7 TRBV5-1 CASSLAPGTEWFYEQYF TGCGCCAGCAGCTTGGCTCCGGGGACAGAATGGTTCTACGAGCAGTACTTC
NA NA TRBJ1-1 TRBV19 CASSNRGTEAFF TGTGCCAGTAGTAATAGGGGCACTGAAGCTTTCTTT
TRBD2 NA TRBJ2-7 TRBV28 CASSSGTSGTYKQYF TGTGCCAGCAGTAGCGGGACTAGCGGGACCTATAAGCAGTACTTC
NA NA TRBJ1-6 TRBV4-3 CASSHLDSPLHF TGCGCCAGCAGCCATCTTGATTCACCCCTCCACTTT
NA NA TRBJ2-2 TRBV30 CACNSRGINTGELFF TGTGCCTGCAACTCACGGGGTATCAACACCGGGGAGCTGTTTTTT
TRBD2 once TRBJ2-1 TRBV7-2 CASSNSGSYNEQFF TGTGCCAGCAGCAATAGCGGGTCTTACAATGAGCAGTTCTTC
TRBD2 NA TRBJ2-7 TRBV27 CASSLSGRGYEQYF TGTGCCAGCAGTTTAAGCGGGAGGGGCTACGAGCAGTACTTC
TRBD1 NA TRBJ1-3 TRBV7-9 CASSFNRQGLSGNTIYF TGTGCCAGCAGCTTTAACAGACAGGGCCTCTCTGGAAACACCATATATTTT
NA NA TRBJ2-2 TRBV7-7 CASSSSPGGRGAAGELFF TGTGCTAGCAGCTCCTCCCCCGGTGGAAGGGGTGCCGCCGGGGAGCTGTTTTTT
NA NA TRBJ1-1 TRBV19 CASSATGNTEAFF TGTGCCAGTAGTGCAACAGGGAACACTGAAGCTTTCTTT
NA NA TRBJ2-2 TRBV27 CASSLRQNTGELFF TGTGCCAGCAGTTTAAGACAGAACACCGGGGAGCTGTTTTTT
TRBD1 NA TRBJ1-2 TRBV27 CASSFRDSYGYTF TGTGCCAGCAGTTTCCGGGACAGCTATGGCTACACCTTC
TRBD1 NA TRBJ2-2 TRBV11-3 CASSDGTADTTGELFF TGTGCCAGCAGCGACGGGACAGCAGACACCACCGGGGAGCTGTTTTTT
NA few TRBJ1-1 TRBV5-1 CASSLSGAMNTEAFF TGCGCCAGCAGCTTAAGTGGGGCAATGAACACTGAAGCTTTCTTT
NA NA TRBJ2-7 TRBV7-2 CASRWTGSSYEQYF TGTGCCAGCAGATGGACGGGGAGCTCCTACGAGCAGTACTTC
TRBD1 NA TRBJ2-2 TRBV7-3 CASSSRQGANTGELFF TGTGCCAGCAGCTCTCGACAGGGGGCGAACACCGGGGAGCTGTTTTTT
NA NA TRBJ2-4 TRBV30 CAWSYSYIAKNIQYF TGTGCCTGGAGCTACAGTTATATAGCCAAAAACATTCAGTACTTC
NA NA TRBJ1-1 TRBV11-2 CASSLGQQNTEAFF TGTGCCAGCAGCTTAGGACAGCAGAACACTGAAGCTTTCTTT
NA NA TRBJ1-2 TRBV5-4 CASSYYYRDYGYTF TGTGCCAGCAGCTACTATTACAGGGACTATGGCTACACCTTC
NA NA TRBJ2-2 TRBV19 CASLPLATNTGELFF TGTGCCAGCCTCCCCCTAGCGACGAACACCGGGGAGCTGTTTTTT
NA NA TRBJ1-2 TRBV5-6 CASSSRQGIRANYGYTF TGTGCCAGCAGCTCCCGGCAGGGGATAAGAGCTAACTATGGCTACACCTTC
TRBD2 once TRBJ2-5 TRBV11-2 CASSSRLAGRETQYF TGTGCCAGCAGCTCCAGACTAGCGGGACGAGAGACCCAGTACTTC
TRBD2 few TRBJ2-5 TRBV5-1 CASSLGQGGGETQYF TGCGCCAGCAGCTTGGGGCAGGGCGGGGGAGAGACCCAGTACTTC
TRBD1 NA TRBJ1-4 TRBV19 CASTPTLDRGPEKLFF TGTGCCAGTACCCCAACACTCGACAGGGGGCCTGAAAAACTGTTTTTT
TRBD1 once TRBJ2-1 TRBV28 CAGRTGGTYNEQFF TGTGCCGGGCGGACAGGGGGCACCTACAATGAGCAGTTCTTC
NA NA TRBJ1-1 TRBV6-5 CASSLERNTEAFF TGTGCCAGCAGCCTAGAAAGGAACACTGAAGCTTTCTTT
TRBD2 NA TRBJ2-7 TRBV29-1 CSVRAGVSSYEQYF TGCAGCGTTAGGGCGGGAGTTAGCTCCTACGAGCAGTACTTC
TRBD1 once TRBJ1-2 TRBV6-5 CASSYASDRVNYGYTF TGTGCCAGCAGTTACGCTTCGGACAGGGTTAACTATGGCTACACCTTC
TRBD2 NA TRBJ2-3 TRBV18 CASSPLSTSGRASATDTQYF TGTGCCAGCTCACCGCTTTCGACTAGCGGGAGGGCGTCTGCGACAGATACGCAGTATTTT
NA NA TRBJ2-1 TRBV6-5 CASSYSYLGEVEQFF TGTGCCAGCAGTTACTCTTACTTAGGGGAGGTTGAGCAGTTCTTC
NA once TRBJ2-1 TRBV24-1 CATRGVDEQFF TGTGCCACCAGAGGGGTGGATGAGCAGTTCTTC
NA NA TRBJ1-5 TRBV5-5 CASSLSGGNQPQHF TGTGCCAGCAGCTTGTCGGGCGGGAATCAGCCCCAGCATTTT
TRBD1 NA TRBJ1-2 TRBV28 CASSLDRGRGYTF TGTGCCAGCAGTTTAGACAGGGGGCGCGGCTACACCTTC
NA NA TRBJ1-4 TRBV18 CASSPQLSGIMGEKLFF TGTGCCAGCTCACCACAACTATCAGGGATTATGGGTGAAAAACTGTTTTTT
NA NA TRBJ1-2 TRBV9 CASSVDPSPNYGYTF TGTGCCAGCAGCGTAGATCCAAGCCCAAACTATGGCTACACCTTC
NA few TRBJ1-1 TRBV5-5 CASSLDVDITEAFF TGTGCCAGCAGCTTGGATGTTGACATCACTGAAGCTTTCTTT
TRBD1 NA TRBJ1-2 TRBV18 CASSPGQGGGYGYTF TGTGCCAGCTCACCGGGACAGGGTGGTGGCTATGGCTACACCTTC
TRBD2 once TRBJ2-1 TRBV5-1 CASSLGGGRAGNEQFF TGCGCCAGCAGCTTGGGGGGCGGGAGGGCCGGCAATGAGCAGTTCTTC
TRBD1 NA TRBJ1-5 TRBV4-2 CASSQDWGTGLDQPQHF TGTGCCAGCAGCCAAGATTGGGGGACAGGGCTAGATCAGCCCCAGCATTTT
NA NA TRBJ1-3 TRBV28 CASSGGPGNTIYF TGTGCCAGCAGCGGGGGGCCTGGAAACACCATATATTTT
NA NA TRBJ1-1 TRBV6-5 CASSYSGGAFF TGTGCCAGCAGTTACTCTGGAGGAGCTTTCTTT
NA NA TRBJ2-7 TRBV28 CASSLRGTVIYEQYF TGTGCCAGCAGTTTAAGGGGGACCGTTATATACGAGCAGTACTTC
NA NA TRBJ2-1 TRBV27 CASSPTLAEQFF TGTGCCAGCAGTCCGACTCTAGCGGAGCAGTTCTTC